This TCR beta chain was documented in a study of early T cells in non-severe SARS-CoV-2 infection. Study-level information: Sequencing used unsorted whole-blood bulk RNA, so chains lack pairing. Study-wide findings and caveats: Clonotype matching in VDJdb favored anti-spike CD8 responses and did not capture private and CD4 specificities.

In TCRdb, the 5' RACE reads were re-called with MiXCR into one record per CDR3 protein. The sample has approximately 52,000 distinct CDR3 sequences, roughly 8% seen once. Trimming removed 3 bases at V and 4 bases at J, with 6 bases between. Germline CDR1 is MDHEN and CDR2 is SYDVKM. This CDR3 has 12 residues. This clonotype turned up a few times. Its antigen is still unknown. The sequence derives from an adult who was a healthcare worker with PCR-confirmed SARS-CoV-2 infection or an uninfected control (not recorded which). Specimen: whole blood. V usage is TRBV28 and J usage is TRBJ1-2; D uncertain. CDR3 sequence: CASSLAGYGYTF. CDR3 sequence (DNA): TGTGCCAGCAGTTTGGCAGGCTATGGCTACACCTTC.